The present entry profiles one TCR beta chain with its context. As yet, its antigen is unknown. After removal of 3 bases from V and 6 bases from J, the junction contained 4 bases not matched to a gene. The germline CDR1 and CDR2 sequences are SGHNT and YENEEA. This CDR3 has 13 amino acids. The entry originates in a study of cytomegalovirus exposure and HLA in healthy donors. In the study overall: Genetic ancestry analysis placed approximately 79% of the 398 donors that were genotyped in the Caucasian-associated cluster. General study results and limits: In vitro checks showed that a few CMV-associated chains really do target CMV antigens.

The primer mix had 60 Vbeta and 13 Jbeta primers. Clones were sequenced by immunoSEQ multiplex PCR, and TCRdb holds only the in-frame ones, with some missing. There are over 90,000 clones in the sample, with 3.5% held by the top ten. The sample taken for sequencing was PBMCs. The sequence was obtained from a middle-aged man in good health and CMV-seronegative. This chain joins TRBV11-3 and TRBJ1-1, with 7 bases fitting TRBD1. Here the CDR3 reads CASSFGQAAEAFF. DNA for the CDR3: TGTGCCAGCAGCTTTGGACAGGCCGCTGAAGCTTTCTTT.